Given below is one T cell receptor beta chain in context. The antigen it binds to is not known. It has no much larger one-base neighbor in the sample; base qualities were not kept. With a median age of approximately 56 years (range roughly 20-80) and roughly 59% female, the healthy controls consisted of 20 blood donors whose buffy coats were used. CD4+ and CD8+ cells were isolated by positive magnetic bead selection on an AutoMACS, and purity was checked by flow cytometry. Peripheral blood mononuclear cells were obtained using density gradient separation with Ficoll-Paque PLUS. Using Nucleospin Tissue or Tissue XS kits, DNA was extracted from CD4-enriched, CD8-enriched or PBMC samples, with quantification by a Qubit 2.0 fluorometer. CDR1 and CDR2 are drawn from the germline V gene: SGHTA, FQGNSA. The CDR3 runs 17 amino acids, cysteine and phenylalanine included. Only the CDR3 part of the read is kept: 51 bases, read in frame from the first base. V trim: 1 base; J trim: 3 bases; unmatched bases: 9.

The data originate from a study of somatic mutations in cytotoxic T cells in rheumatoid arthritis (dated by TCRdb to between 2016 and 2019). As for the study more broadly: Sorted V beta1+ cells also underwent TCRB sequencing, and some V beta antibody-stained T-cell populations were flow-sorted at nearly 100% purity on a FACSAria II or Sony SH800. For 60 or so rheumatoid arthritis patients and more than 15 healthy controls, TCRB deep sequencing was carried out. The median ages of the patient and control groups were essentially identical. To characterize clonality, the study used TCRB deep sequencing while asking whether somatic mutations are carried by expanded CD8+ T-cell clones in newly diagnosed, untreated rheumatoid arthritis.

Paper-wide results and their limitations: In 8 of 65 patients the largest CD8+ clone exceeded 20% of CD8+ cells, and several identical CD8+ TCRB sequences were shared between blood and synovial fluid. Healthy controls showed no age-related increase in CD8+ clonality, whereas patients did (Spearman r ≈ 0.5). Rheumatoid arthritis patients and age-matched healthy controls did not significantly differ in CD8+ T-cell clonality. Viral specificity could not be ruled out by absence from virus-specific databases, and the antigen targets of the expanded CD8+ clones remained unknown. The slight underrepresentation of TRBV07 in patients was not corrected for multiple comparisons.

Genomic DNA underwent TCRB CDR3 sequencing using the immunoSEQ assay. Turning to the authors' computational methods: The analyses included only productive TCRB rearrangements. Clonality was calculated as a Shannon entropy-based productive clonality index, and a clone was defined by a unique TCRB CDR3 sequence. The template counts of each clone relative to the total templates per sample were used to calculate repertoire overlap between two samples. V-gene usage from TCRB sequencing and V-gene usage measured by flow cytometry were correlated (Spearman r of roughly 0.61). Entries here come from immuneACCESS through TCRdb and include only in-frame sequences with V and J called. Some clones fail to appear in such tables; in the studies checked, an unresolved V gene covers under half of the shortfall, and the cause of the remainder is unknown. The DNA gave D and trimming, while V, J and clone size come from that table. The sample table shows about 20,000 clones, and around 84% are seen once. The ten most abundant clones make up approximately 20% of the sample.

The chain was built from TRBV7-2 and TRBJ2-1; TRBD2 agrees with 7 junctional bases. The sequenced material came from CD8+ T cells sorted from blood. This receptor was identified in a woman between 45 and 60 years old in good health. The sequenced DNA: TGTGCCAGCAGCTTAGTGGGCCCAGCGGGGCTCTACAATGAGCAGTTCTTC. Its translation reads: CASSLVGPAGLYNEQFF. With the portions outside the CDR3 filled from the reference TRBV7-2 and TRBJ2-1 genes, the complete variable region becomes GAGVSQSPSNKVTEKGKDVELRCDPISGHTALYWYRQSLGQGLEFLIYFQGNSAPDKSGLPSDRFSAERTGGSVSTLTIQRTQQEDSAVYLCASSLVGPAGLYNEQFFGPGTRLTVL.